This T cell receptor (beta chain) was identified in a study of T cell changes during pregnancy in multiple sclerosis. The table came from immunoSEQ multiplex PCR; TCRdb's copy has only in-frame clones and leaves some out. In the table there are around 70,000 clones, 90% to 95% of which are singletons. Germline V lookup: CDR1 MNHEY, CDR2 SMNVEV (reference sequence). The CDR3 is 13 residues long. V was shortened by 2 bases and J by 7 bases, with 11 bases between the two germline ends. The chain recombines TRBV27 with TRBJ2-5, with D possibly TRBD2 on 6 matching bases. Here the sequenced sample was peripheral blood, taken in the first trimester of pregnancy. This clonotype was obtained from a female donor in good health, enrolled as a control in a pregnancy study. CDR3 DNA: TGTGCCAGCAGTTTACGACTAGATGGGACCCAGTACTTC. Amino acid sequence: CASSLRLDGTQYF.